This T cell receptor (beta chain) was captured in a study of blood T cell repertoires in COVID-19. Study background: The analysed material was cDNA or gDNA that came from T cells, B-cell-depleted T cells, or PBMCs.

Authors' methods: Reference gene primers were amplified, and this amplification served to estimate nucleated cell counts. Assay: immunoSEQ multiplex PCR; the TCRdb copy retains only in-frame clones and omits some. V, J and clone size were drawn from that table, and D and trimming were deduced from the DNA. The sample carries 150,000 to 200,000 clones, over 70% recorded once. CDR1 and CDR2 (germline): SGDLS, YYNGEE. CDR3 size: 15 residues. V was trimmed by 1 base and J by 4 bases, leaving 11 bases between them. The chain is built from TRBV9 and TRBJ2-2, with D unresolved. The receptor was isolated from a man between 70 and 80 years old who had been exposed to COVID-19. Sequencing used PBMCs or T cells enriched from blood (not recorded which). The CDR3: CASSVSAQVTGELFF. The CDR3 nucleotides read TGTGCCAGCAGCGTATCGGCGCAGGTCACCGGGGAGCTGTTTTTT.